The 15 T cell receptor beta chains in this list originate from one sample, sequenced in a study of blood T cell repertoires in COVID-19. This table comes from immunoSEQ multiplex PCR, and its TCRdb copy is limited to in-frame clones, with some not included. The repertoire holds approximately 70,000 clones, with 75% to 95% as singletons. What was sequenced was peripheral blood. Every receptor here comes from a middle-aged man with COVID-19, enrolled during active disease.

CDR3 bases: TGCGCCAGCAGCCCAGGGACAGGGGGCCTAATGAACACTGAAGCTTTCTTT. Translating it yields CASSPGTGGLMNTEAFF. The J gene is TRBJ1-1, the V gene TRBV5-1; 12 positions agree with TRBD1. Germline V gene lookup returns CDR1 SGHRS and CDR2 YFSETQ. The CDR3 contains 17 residues. Trimming cost V 4 bases and J 0 bases; bases outside gene matches: 7.

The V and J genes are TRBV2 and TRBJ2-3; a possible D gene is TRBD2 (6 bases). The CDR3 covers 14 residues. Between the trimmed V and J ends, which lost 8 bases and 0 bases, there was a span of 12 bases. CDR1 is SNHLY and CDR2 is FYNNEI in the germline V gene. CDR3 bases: TGTGCCAGCTTTACTAGCCCTAGCACAGATACGCAGTATTTT. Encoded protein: CASFTSPSTDTQYF.

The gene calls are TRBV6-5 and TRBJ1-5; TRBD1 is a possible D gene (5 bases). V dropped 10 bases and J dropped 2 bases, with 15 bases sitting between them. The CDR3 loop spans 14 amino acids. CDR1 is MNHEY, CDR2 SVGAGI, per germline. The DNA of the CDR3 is TGTGCCACCCGGGGGGGAAATGGCAATCAGCCCCAGCATTTT. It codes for CATRGGNGNQPQHF.

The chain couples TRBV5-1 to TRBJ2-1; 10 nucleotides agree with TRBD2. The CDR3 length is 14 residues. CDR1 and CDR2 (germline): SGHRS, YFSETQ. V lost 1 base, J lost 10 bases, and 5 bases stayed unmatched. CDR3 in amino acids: CASSLTGTSAEQFF. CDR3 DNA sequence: TGCGCCAGCAGCTTGACCGGGACTAGCGCCGAGCAGTTCTTC.

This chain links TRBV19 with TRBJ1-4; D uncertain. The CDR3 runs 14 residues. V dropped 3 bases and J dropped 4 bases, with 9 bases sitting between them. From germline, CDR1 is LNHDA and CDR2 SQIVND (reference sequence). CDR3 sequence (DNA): TGTGCCAGTAGTATCGGACTGAATAATGAAAAACTGTTTTTT. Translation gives CASSIGLNNEKLFF.

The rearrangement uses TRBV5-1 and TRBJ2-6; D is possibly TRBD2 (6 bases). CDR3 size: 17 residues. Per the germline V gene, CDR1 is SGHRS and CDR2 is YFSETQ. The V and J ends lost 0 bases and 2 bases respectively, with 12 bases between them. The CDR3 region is CASSLAGGLAGANVLTF. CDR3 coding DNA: TGCGCCAGCAGCTTGGCCGGGGGTTTGGCTGGGGCCAACGTCCTGACTTTC.

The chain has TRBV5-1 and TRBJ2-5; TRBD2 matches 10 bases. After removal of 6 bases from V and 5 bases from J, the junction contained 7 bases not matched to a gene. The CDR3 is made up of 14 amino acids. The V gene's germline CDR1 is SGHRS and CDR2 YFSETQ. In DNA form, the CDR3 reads TGCGCCAGCACCTCGGGGACTAGCGACGAGACCCAGTACTTC. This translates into CASTSGTSDETQYF.

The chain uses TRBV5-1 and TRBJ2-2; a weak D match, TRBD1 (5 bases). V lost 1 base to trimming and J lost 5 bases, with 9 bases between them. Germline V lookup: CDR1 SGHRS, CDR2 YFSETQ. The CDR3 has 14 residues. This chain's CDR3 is CASSLSGYTGELFF. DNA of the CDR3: TGCGCCAGCAGCTTGTCAGGGTATACCGGGGAGCTGTTTTTT.

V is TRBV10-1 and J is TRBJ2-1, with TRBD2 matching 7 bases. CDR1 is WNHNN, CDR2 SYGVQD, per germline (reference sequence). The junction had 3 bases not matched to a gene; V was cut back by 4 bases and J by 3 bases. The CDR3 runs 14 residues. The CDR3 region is CASSGSGDYNEQFF. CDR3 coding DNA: TGCGCCAGCAGTGGAAGCGGGGACTACAATGAGCAGTTCTTC.

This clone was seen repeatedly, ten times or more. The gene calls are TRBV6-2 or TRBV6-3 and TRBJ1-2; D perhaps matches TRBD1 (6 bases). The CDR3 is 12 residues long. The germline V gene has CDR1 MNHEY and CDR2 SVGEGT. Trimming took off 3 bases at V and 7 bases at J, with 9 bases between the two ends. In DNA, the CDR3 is TGTGCCAGCAGTTATGGGACAAGTGGCTACACCTTC. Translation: CASSYGTSGYTF.

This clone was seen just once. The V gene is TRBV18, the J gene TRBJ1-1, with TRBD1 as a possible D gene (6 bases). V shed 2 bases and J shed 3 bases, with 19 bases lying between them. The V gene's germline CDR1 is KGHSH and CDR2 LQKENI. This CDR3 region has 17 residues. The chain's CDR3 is CASSPSRAGAGDTEAFF. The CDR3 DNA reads TGTGCCAGCTCACCATCGAGGGCAGGGGCGGGGGACACTGAAGCTTTCTTT.

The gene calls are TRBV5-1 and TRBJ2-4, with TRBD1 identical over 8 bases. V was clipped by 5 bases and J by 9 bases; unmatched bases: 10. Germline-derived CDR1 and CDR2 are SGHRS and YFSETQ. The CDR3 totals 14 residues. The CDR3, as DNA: TGCGCCAGCAGGCCGACAGGGGTCGAGAGCATTCAGTACTTC. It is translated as CASRPTGVESIQYF.

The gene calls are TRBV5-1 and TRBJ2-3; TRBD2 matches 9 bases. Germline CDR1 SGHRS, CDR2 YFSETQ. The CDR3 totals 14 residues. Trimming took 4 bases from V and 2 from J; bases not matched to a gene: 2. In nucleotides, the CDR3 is TGCGCCAGCAGCGAGCGGGGGGACACAGATACGCAGTATTTT. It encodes CASSERGDTDTQYF.

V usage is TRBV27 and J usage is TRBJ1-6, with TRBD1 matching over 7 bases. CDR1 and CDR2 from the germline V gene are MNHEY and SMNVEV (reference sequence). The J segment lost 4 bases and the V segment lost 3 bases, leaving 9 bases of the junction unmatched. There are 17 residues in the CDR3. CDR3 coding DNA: TGTGCCAGCAGTTTCAGGGGGAGATCTGAATATAATTCACCCCTCCACTTT. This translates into CASSFRGRSEYNSPLHF.

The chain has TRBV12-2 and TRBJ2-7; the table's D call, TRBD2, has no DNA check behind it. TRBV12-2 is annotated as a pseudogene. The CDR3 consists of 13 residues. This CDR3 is CASRCPGLNEQYF. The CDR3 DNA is TGTGCAAGTCGCTGCCCGGGACTCAACGAGCAGTACTTC.